Listed below are T cell receptor beta chains from one sample, sequenced in a study of human versus mouse CDR3 diversity and MHC coevolution. Assay: immunoSEQ multiplex PCR; the TCRdb copy retains only in-frame clones and omits some. The profile shows roughly 81,000 clones, about 93% of them singletons. Sequencing used naive CD4+ T cells from blood. The origin of the receptors is a person aged 30-69 years in good health. CDR3s include the opening cysteine and the closing phenylalanine or tryptophan. The order of the fields is V gene, CDR3 protein.

V: TRBV7-9; CDR3: CASSLDPNPYEQYF
V: TRBV5-1; CDR3: CASSVDRHGYTF
V: TRBV9; CDR3: CASSVAGRTGDTEAFF
V: TRBV19; CDR3: CASSIEQFNYGYTF
V: TRBV28; CDR3: CASSLTGQGISYEQYF
V: TRBV21-1; CDR3: CASSKKGGVNTGELFF
V: TRBV7-2; CDR3: CASRTGGTVSYEQYF
V: TRBV19; CDR3: CASSIDREGNYGYTF
V: TRBV6-1; CDR3: CASSHNRDAQPQHF
V: TRBV6-6; CDR3: CASNPQGLNTEAFF
V: TRBV10-3; CDR3: CAISGLAGQTDGTDTQYF
V: TRBV11-2; CDR3: CASSSYRATDTQYF
V: TRBV19; CDR3: CASSLGGTGIYEQYF
V: TRBV12-5; CDR3: CASGEHYGYTF
V: TRBV2; CDR3: CATILDRGRSMNTEAFF
V: TRBV7-9; CDR3: CASSRGLAGERARYEQYF
V: TRBV7-2; CDR3: CASSSSVSYNEQFF
V: TRBV12-5; CDR3: CASARGLAGAGELFF
V: TRBV28; CDR3: CASSVGGYEQYF
V: TRBV21-1; CDR3: CASSIMGLAGGRTVYEQYF
V: TRBV7-3; CDR3: CASSLLPGGRSTDTQYF
V: TRBV11-2; CDR3: CASSLEGQGNEQYF
V: TRBV7-7; CDR3: CASSPGANTEAFF
V: TRBV19; CDR3: CASSTGSSGNTIYF
V: TRBV7-9; CDR3: CASSPGQGVNNEQFF
V: TRBV7-2; CDR3: CASSLALAGATDTQYF
V: TRBV27; CDR3: CATHTGGTSPYEQYF
V: TRBV27; CDR3: CASRFRDRGGTEAFF
V: TRBV7-3; CDR3: CASSHPGDTQYF
V: TRBV6-5; CDR3: CASSLTGYTDTQYF
V: TRBV5-1; CDR3: CASSSPSGRAAASGELFF
V: TRBV7-9; CDR3: CASKFDPGIGEQYF
V: TRBV7-9; CDR3: CASSLAELAGSASSYEQYF
V: TRBV14; CDR3: CASSQFIGGAYNEQFF
V: TRBV5-5; CDR3: CASSRNRDRDYEQYF
V: TRBV30; CDR3: CAWSEGLRRAYNEQFF